The clone carrying this T cell receptor beta chain was seen repeatedly, ten times or more. This specimen belongs to a study of response to subunit inactivated influenza vaccine. CDR3 length: 13 amino acids. CDR1 and CDR2 from the germline V gene are DFQATT and SNEGSKA (reference sequence). The V gene end was trimmed by 4 bases and the J gene end by 5 bases; junction bases not matched to a gene: 3. TCRdb fed the RT-PCR reads into MiXCR, producing one record per CDR3 protein. This sample has 500,000 to 550,000 distinct CDR3 sequences, with roughly 25% found just once. The same data also went into a second study, on T cells expressing NK-cell markers. That paper notes: What made the TCR beta cDNA was 5'RACE template switching with UMIs. Sorted CD3+CD56-NKG2C+, CD3+CD56+NKG2C- and CD3+CD56+NKG2C+ T cells were the source of the TCR beta repertoires. Of the CD8+ T cells in about 6 donors, 1.0-7.0% belonged to dominant NKG2C+ clonotypes.

This TCR derives from a man aged 50 or older who received an inactivated influenza vaccine. The sequenced sample was CD4+ T cells sorted from PBMCs, obtained about 13 days after vaccination. The chain is built from TRBV20-1 and TRBJ2-3; 10 bases align to TRBD2. DNA for the CDR3: TGCAGTGCTAAGCGGGGGGGCCGAGATACGCAGTATTTT. Translation: CSAKRGGRDTQYF.